This T cell receptor beta chain is drawn from a study of beta chain features in type 1 diabetes. Overall study context: The samples had around 100 million sorted cells examined in all.

Averaging approximately 0.11 L, one heparinised blood draw was given by each donor. Markers CD45RO/CCR7/CD25/CD127/CD95/CD27 served to sort CD4+ naive, central memory, regulatory and stem cell-like memory cells. This clone was observed a few times. Antigen unknown. Germline V gene lookup returns CDR1 SEHNR and CDR2 FQNEAQ (reference sequence). CDR3 size: 15 residues. The V end was cut by 5 bases, the J end by 4 bases, with 17 bases between. Every bit of the isolated RNA underwent reverse transcription, so sequencing read expressed TCRB transcripts. Repertoires were generated with immunoSEQ multiplex PCR, while TCRdb's copy carries only in-frame clones and drops some. In the table there are hundreds of thousands of clones, under 15% of which are singletons. Study conclusions and caveats: For Type 1 diabetes patients, all four CD4+ subsets carried TCRB CDR3s that were moderately but significantly shorter.

Sequencing input: naive CD4+ T cells from blood. The origin of this receptor is a man aged 18 to 30 with type 1 diabetes. The gene calls are TRBV7-9 and TRBJ1-2; weak D call: TRBD1 (5 bases). CDR3 amino acids: CASSPRQTPLYGYTF. The CDR3 DNA reads TGTGCCAGCAGCCCCCGACAGACACCTCTCTATGGCTACACCTTC.